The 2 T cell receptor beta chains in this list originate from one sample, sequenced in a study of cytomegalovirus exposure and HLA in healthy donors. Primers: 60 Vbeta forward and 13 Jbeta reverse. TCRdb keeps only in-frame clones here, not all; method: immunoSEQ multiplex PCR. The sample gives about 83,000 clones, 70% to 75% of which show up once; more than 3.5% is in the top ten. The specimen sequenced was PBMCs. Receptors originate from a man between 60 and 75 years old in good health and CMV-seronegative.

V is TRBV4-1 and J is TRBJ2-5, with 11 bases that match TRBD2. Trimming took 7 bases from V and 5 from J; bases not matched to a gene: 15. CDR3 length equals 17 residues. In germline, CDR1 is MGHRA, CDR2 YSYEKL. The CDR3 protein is CASMDPLAGGGGETQYF. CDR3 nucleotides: TGCGCCAGCATGGATCCCCTAGCGGGGGGAGGAGGGGAGACCCAGTACTTC.

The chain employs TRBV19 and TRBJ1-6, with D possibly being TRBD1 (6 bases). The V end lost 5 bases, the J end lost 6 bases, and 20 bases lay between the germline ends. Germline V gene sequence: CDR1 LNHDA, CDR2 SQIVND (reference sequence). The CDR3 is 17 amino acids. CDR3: CASSYGGRLDRNSPLHF. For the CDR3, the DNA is TGTGCCAGTAGTTACGGGGGGCGCTTAGACCGTAATTCACCCCTCCACTTT.